The 6 T cell receptor beta chains in this list originate from one sample, sequenced in a study of shared clonotypes between healthy human individuals. Profiled with immunoSEQ multiplex PCR; TCRdb holds only in-frame clones, not every one. Of about 1.1 million clones listed, 70% to 80% are singletons. The specimen was memory CD4+ T cells from PBMCs. Regarding subset: CD45RA-negative fraction. These receptors originate from a man aged 18-30 years in good health. Some clones in this sample may be carry-over from other donors' samples.

Notes on this clone: Other DNA sequences in the same sample also yield this CDR3. The chain is built from TRBV2 and TRBJ2-7; no clear D. Trimming removed 6 bases at V and 3 bases at J, with 6 bases between. Per germline, CDR1 SNHLY and CDR2 FYNNEI. This CDR3 is built from 11 residues. CDR3 sequence: CASSKSYEQYF. CDR3 bases: TGTGCCAGCAGCAAAAGCTACGAGCAGTACTTC.

With regard to this clone: Other DNA sequences in the same sample also yield this CDR3. The chain uses TRBV28 and TRBJ1-4, with D unclear. Germline lookup yields CDR1 MDHEN and CDR2 SYDVKM. The ends were cut back, 5 bases at V and 8 bases at J, with 12 bases in the middle. This CDR3 has 13 amino acids. CDR3: CASSLRTEEKLFF. Here the CDR3 DNA reads TGTGCCAGCAGTCTCCGGACGGAGGAAAAACTGTTTTTT.

This clone was counted ten times or more. Other DNA sequences in the same sample also yield this CDR3. The rearrangement uses TRBV28 and TRBJ2-3; 8 bases line up with TRBD2. CDR1 is MDHEN, CDR2 SYDVKM, per germline. Trimming took 7 bases from V and 2 from J; bases not matched to a gene: 8. This CDR3 contains 15 residues. CDR3 in amino acids: CASIRGGRPTDTQYF. In DNA, the CDR3 is TGTGCCAGCATCCGGGGGGGACGACCCACAGATACGCAGTATTTT.

The chain carries TRBV28 and TRBJ1-2; the D is unclear. The V end was cut by 5 bases, the J end by 4 bases, with 14 bases between. The CDR3 contains 14 residues. Per the germline V gene, CDR1 is MDHEN and CDR2 is SYDVKM. The CDR3 here is CASSQAASIYGYTF. DNA for the CDR3: TGTGCCAGCAGTCAGGCGGCCTCTATCTATGGCTACACCTTC.

The chain couples TRBV15 to TRBJ2-7, with a weak D call TRBD1 (5 bases). Deletions cut 0 bases from V and 6 bases from J, with 6 bases between. Germline V gene data show CDR1 as LNHNV and CDR2 as YYDKDF (reference sequence). CDR3 length equals 12 residues. The chain's CDR3 is CATSRDGAEQYF. The CDR3 bases are TGTGCCACCAGCAGAGATGGGGCCGAGCAGTACTTC.

The rearrangement links TRBV2 to TRBJ1-1, with D possibly matching TRBD1 (6 bases). The germline V gene encodes CDR1 SNHLY and CDR2 FYNNEI. V lost 9 bases and J lost 4, with 15 bases in between. The CDR3 has 13 residues. The CDR3 nucleotides are TGTGCCAGTACCTCCGAGGGGGTCACTGAAGCTTTCTTT. This translates into CASTSEGVTEAFF.